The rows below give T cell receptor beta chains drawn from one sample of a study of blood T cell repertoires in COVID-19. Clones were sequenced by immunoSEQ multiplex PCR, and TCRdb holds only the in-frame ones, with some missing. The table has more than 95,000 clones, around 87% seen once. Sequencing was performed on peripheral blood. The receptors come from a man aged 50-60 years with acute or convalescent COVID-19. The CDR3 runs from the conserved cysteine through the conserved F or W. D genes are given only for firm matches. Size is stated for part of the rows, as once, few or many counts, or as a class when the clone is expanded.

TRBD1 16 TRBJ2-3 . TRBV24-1 TGTGCCACCAGTGAACCCGGACAGGGGGCCACAGATACGCAGTATTTT CATSEPGQGATDTQYF
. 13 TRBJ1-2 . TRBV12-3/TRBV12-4 TGTGCCACCAGAAACGGACAGATAGGTGGCTACACCTTC CATRNGQIGGYTF
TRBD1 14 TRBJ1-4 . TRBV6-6 TGTGCCAGCACCCAGGGGGCGGCTAATGAAAAACTGTTTTTT CASTQGAANEKLFF
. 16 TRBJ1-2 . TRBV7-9 TGTGCCAGCAGCCCAGACCGGGGGGGAGGGGACTATGGCTACACCTTC CASSPDRGGGDYGYTF
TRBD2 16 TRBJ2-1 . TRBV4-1 TGCGCCAGCAGCCAAGAAGGTGCGGGGGTCCACAATGAGCAGTTCTTC CASSQEGAGVHNEQFF
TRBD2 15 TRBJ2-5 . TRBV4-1 TGCGCCAGCAGCCAATCGGTGGGGGGGCAAGAGACCCAGTACTTC CASSQSVGGQETQYF
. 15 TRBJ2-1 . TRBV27 TGTGCCAGCAGTTTATCGCGGCGGGCCCCCAATGAGCAGTTCTTC CASSLSRRAPNEQFF
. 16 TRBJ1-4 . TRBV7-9 TGTGCCAGCAGCCCCGTCGGGGGAAAAAGGAATGAAAAACTGTTTTTT CASSPVGGKRNEKLFF
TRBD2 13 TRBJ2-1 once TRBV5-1 TGCGCCAGCACGGGGGGGGCCGACAATGAGCAGTTCTTC CASTGGADNEQFF
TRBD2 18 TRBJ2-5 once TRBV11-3 TGTGCCAGCAGCTTAGTTCAGGGTGGACTAGCGGGCCAAGAGACCCAGTACTTC CASSLVQGGLAGQETQYF